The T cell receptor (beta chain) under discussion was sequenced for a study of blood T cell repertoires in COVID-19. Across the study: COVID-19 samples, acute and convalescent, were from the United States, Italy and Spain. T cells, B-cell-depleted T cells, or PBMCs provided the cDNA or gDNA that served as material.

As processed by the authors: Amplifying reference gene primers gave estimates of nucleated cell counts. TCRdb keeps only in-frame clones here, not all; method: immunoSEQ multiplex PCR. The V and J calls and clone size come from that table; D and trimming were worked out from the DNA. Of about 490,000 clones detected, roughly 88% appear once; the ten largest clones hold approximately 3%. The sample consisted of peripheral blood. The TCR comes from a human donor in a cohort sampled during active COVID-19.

CDR3 sequence reads: CASSITGYRSYNSPLHF. As DNA, the CDR3 is TGTGCCAGCAGCATAACAGGGTACCGGTCCTATAATTCACCCCTCCACTTT. V is TRBV7-2 and J is TRBJ1-6, with a tentative D call TRBD1 (6 bases). V lost 5 bases to trimming and J lost 1 base, with 15 bases between them. Germline V lookup: CDR1 SGHTA, CDR2 FQGNSA. This CDR3 spans 17 amino acids.